The 22 T cell receptor beta chains listed next were all sequenced from one sample in a study of blood T cell repertoires in COVID-19. The data were produced by immunoSEQ multiplex PCR, yet TCRdb's version contains in-frame clones alone and is incomplete. The sample carries some 150,000 clones, around 87% recorded once. Sequenced: peripheral blood. Receptors were obtained from a middle-aged man who had recovered from COVID-19.

This chain joins TRBV20-1 and TRBJ1-5; 8 nucleotides align to TRBD1. V was clipped by 3 bases and J by 6 bases; unmatched bases: 7. The V gene's germline CDR1 is DFQATT and CDR2 SNEGSKA (reference sequence). The CDR3 runs to 14 residues. Here the CDR3 reads CSASRGQGGQPQHF. The CDR3 DNA reads as TGCAGTGCTAGTCGAGGACAGGGAGGTCAGCCCCAGCATTTT.

This chain uses TRBV5-1 with TRBJ2-3; D call uncertain. The CDR3 consists of 14 residues. Per germline, CDR1 SGHRS and CDR2 YFSETQ. Trimming cost V 7 bases and J 2 bases, with 14 bases left between them. CDR3: CASHLPPITDTQYF. The CDR3 DNA sequence: TGCGCCAGCCATCTCCCTCCTATCACAGATACGCAGTATTTT.

CDR3 residues: CATSDLAGVHEQFF. CDR3 coding DNA: TGTGCCACCAGTGATTTGGCGGGGGTCCATGAGCAGTTCTTC. The genes are TRBV24-1 and TRBJ2-1; 7 positions match TRBD2. CDR1 is KGHDR, CDR2 SFDVKD, per germline. The CDR3 spans 14 residues. V shed 0 bases, J shed 8 bases, and the junction held 3 bases outside the gene matches.

This chain connects TRBV19 to TRBJ1-1; TRBD1 matches at 9 bases. J was trimmed by 1 base and V by 3 bases; bases with no gene match: 9. Germline assignment: CDR1 LNHDA and CDR2 SQIVND (reference sequence). The CDR3 covers 17 residues. This chain's CDR3 is CASSIRRGQGKNTEAFF. CDR3 nucleotide sequence: TGTGCCAGTAGTATTCGACGAGGACAGGGGAAGAACACTGAAGCTTTCTTT.

The chain carries TRBV3-1 (or the pseudogene TRBV3-2) and TRBJ1-2; D ambiguous. This CDR3 is 14 amino acids long. Germline lookup yields CDR1 LGHDT and CDR2 YNNKEL (reference sequence). V gave up 4 bases and J gave up 8 bases, with 17 bases separating them. DNA for the CDR3: TGTGCCAGCAGCCCTCAGACGGGGATATGGGGCTACACCTTC. This codes for CASSPQTGIWGYTF.

The chain employs TRBV7-2 and TRBJ2-1; TRBD2 agrees at 9 bases. Trimming took 5 bases from V and 4 from J; bases not matched to a gene: 12. CDR3 size: 17 residues. The V gene's germline CDR1 is SGHTA and CDR2 FQGNSA. The CDR3 coding sequence is TGTGCCAGCAGCCCTAGCGGGACCCTCAGGAGGTACAATGAGCAGTTCTTC. It translates to CASSPSGTLRRYNEQFF.

The chain recombines TRBV10-1 with TRBJ1-3; D possibly corresponds to TRBD1 (6 bases). This CDR3 region has 14 residues. V dropped 3 bases and J dropped 3 bases, with 9 bases sitting between them. Germline V gene lookup returns CDR1 WNHNN and CDR2 SYGVQD (reference sequence). The CDR3 loop reads CASSEPGDGNTIYF. The CDR3 region has the DNA TGCGCCAGCAGTGAACCAGGGGATGGAAACACCATATATTTT.

CDR3 sequence: CASSYSTPDSNYGYTF. Here the CDR3 DNA reads TGTGCCAGCAGTTACTCTACCCCGGACAGTAACTATGGCTACACCTTC. The chain has TRBV6-5 and TRBJ1-2; possibly TRBD1 for D (6 bases). CDR1 and CDR2 from the germline V gene are MNHEY and SVGAGI. CDR3 length: 16 amino acids. Trimming pared 0 bases from V and 1 base from J, leaving 12 bases between.

The chain combines TRBV7-2 with TRBJ2-7; 10 nucleotides agree with TRBD1. Germline values: CDR1 SGHTA, CDR2 FQGNSA. The CDR3 totals 15 residues. The V segment lost 6 bases and the J segment 2 bases; nucleotides outside the gene matches: 7. CDR3 region: CASRLGQGFTYEQYF. The CDR3 DNA is TGTGCCAGCAGATTGGGACAGGGGTTCACCTACGAGCAGTACTTC.

The count of this clone is one. The chain combines TRBV25-1 with TRBJ1-1, with 8 bases aligning to TRBD1. Trimming took 4 bases from V and 3 from J; bases not matched to a gene: 4. The CDR3 is 14 amino acids. The germline CDR1 and CDR2 sequences are MGHDK and SYGVNS. CDR3 DNA: TGTGCCAGCAGTGGGACAGGGAGGGACACTGAAGCTTTCTTT. It yields the protein CASSGTGRDTEAFF.

The chain combines TRBV5-1 with TRBJ2-2; D may be TRBD2 (6 bases). V gave up 4 bases and J gave up 7 bases, with 8 bases separating them. CDR1 SGHRS and CDR2 YFSETQ come from the germline V gene. The CDR3 is made up of 12 amino acids. The CDR3 region is CASSGTGGELFF. In DNA, the CDR3 is TGCGCCAGCAGCGGGACTGGCGGGGAGCTGTTTTTT.

The chain has TRBV18 and TRBJ2-7, with 8 positions matching TRBD1. V shed 3 bases, J shed 7 bases, and the junction held 11 bases outside the gene matches. Germline CDR1 is KGHSH and CDR2 is LQKENI. The CDR3 has 15 residues. In DNA form, the CDR3 reads TGTGCCAGCTCACCGGGACCAGGGACAGGCTGGGAGCAGTACTTC. Translated, it gives CASSPGPGTGWEQYF.

The chain is built from TRBV7-9 and TRBJ1-1; 7 bases are a match to TRBD1. V shed 4 bases and J 5 bases; nucleotides not matched to a gene: 4. Looked up from germline, CDR1 is SEHNR and CDR2 is FQNEAQ (reference sequence). The CDR3 extends over 13 amino acids. CDR3 residues: CASSSGTATEAFF. In nucleotides, the CDR3 is TGTGCCAGCAGCTCCGGGACAGCGACTGAAGCTTTCTTT.

The chain is built from TRBV10-2 and TRBJ1-1; 9 bases agree with TRBD1. The germline gives CDR1 WSHSY, CDR2 SAAADI. Trimming took 6 bases from V and 2 from J; bases not matched to a gene: 4. The CDR3 runs 14 residues. The CDR3 region has the DNA TGCGCCAGCAGGATGACAGGGGGTAACACTGAAGCTTTCTTT. Its translation is CASRMTGGNTEAFF.

The chain combines TRBV24-1 with TRBJ2-5, with D tentatively TRBD2 (7 bases). V was pared by 5 bases and J by 5 bases, with 11 bases between. The CDR3 extends over 13 amino acids. The germline V gene encodes CDR1 KGHDR and CDR2 SFDVKD. CDR3 in amino acids: CATSVAGAETQYF. CDR3 nucleotide sequence: TGTGCCACCAGTGTTGCGGGGGCGGAGACCCAGTACTTC.

The V and J genes are TRBV18 and TRBJ1-4, with TRBD1 as a possible D gene (6 bases). The germline CDR1 and CDR2 sequences are KGHSH and LQKENI. The CDR3 consists of 18 residues. Trimming pared 4 bases from V and 0 bases from J, leaving 18 bases between. CDR3 sequence (DNA): TGTGCCAGCTCACAACAGGGCTCATGGGTTTCAACTAATGAAAAACTGTTTTTT. Amino acids: CASSQQGSWVSTNEKLFF.

V and J are TRBV10-1 and TRBJ2-5; D may be TRBD2 (5 bases). Trimming removed 7 bases from V and 2 bases from J, with 29 bases in between. Germline loops: CDR1 WNHNN, CDR2 SYGVQD (reference sequence). CDR3 length equals 19 residues. The CDR3: CASTPGPGRFGGRQETQYF. The CDR3 DNA reads as TGCGCCAGCACCCCGGGTCCGGGCAGGTTTGGAGGTCGACAAGAGACCCAGTACTTC.

The rearrangement uses TRBV7-2 and TRBJ1-4; D is undetermined. The CDR3 loop spans 15 amino acids. Germline V gene lookup returns CDR1 SGHTA and CDR2 FQGNSA. The V end lost 3 bases, the J end lost 8 bases, and 16 bases lay between the germline ends. The CDR3 is CASSFSSYRLEKLFF. DNA of the CDR3: TGTGCCAGCAGCTTTAGTTCCTATCGGTTGGAAAAACTGTTTTTT.

J is TRBJ2-7 and V is TRBV6-2 or TRBV6-3, with 7 nucleotides matching TRBD1. V shed 6 bases, J shed 3 bases, and the junction held 11 bases outside the gene matches. CDR3 length equals 15 residues. The germline CDR1 and CDR2 sequences are MNHEY and SVGEGT. In DNA, the CDR3 is TGTGCCAGCAGCTCACCGACAGGGAGAGACTACGAGCAGTACTTC. Translating it yields CASSSPTGRDYEQYF.

The CDR3: CASSAQYRDPNNEQFF. The DNA of the CDR3 is TGTGCCAGCAGCGCACAGTACAGGGACCCCAACAATGAGCAGTTCTTC. The chain is built from TRBV9 and TRBJ2-1; perhaps TRBD1 as D (6 bases). The V end was cut by 3 bases, the J end by 5 bases, with 18 bases between. Germline V gene sequence: CDR1 SGDLS, CDR2 YYNGEE. The CDR3 covers 16 residues.

This chain connects TRBV27 to TRBJ1-1, with 8 positions matching TRBD1. The CDR3 contains 14 residues. Germline trimming cut 7 bases from V and 4 bases from J; bases unmatched to any gene: 8. CDR1 is MNHEY, CDR2 SMNVEV, per germline (reference sequence). The CDR3 loop is CASKGQAASTEAFF. The CDR3 nucleotides read TGTGCCAGCAAGGGACAGGCGGCATCCACTGAAGCTTTCTTT.

This chain uses TRBV29-1 with TRBJ1-1, with D possibly matching TRBD1 (6 bases). CDR3 length: 14 amino acids. V shed 7 bases and J shed 2 bases, with 17 bases lying between them. Germline V CDR1 and CDR2: SQVTM, ANQGSEA. CDR3 region: CSAVRGGTNTEAFF. The DNA of the CDR3 is TGCAGCGCCGTTAGAGGGGGAACAAACACTGAAGCTTTCTTT.